Listed below are T cell receptor beta chains from one sample, sequenced in a study of T cells in Graves' hyperthyroidism and ophthalmopathy. TCRdb redid the calling of the multiplex PCR reads with MiXCR, one entry per CDR3 protein. This sample has over 45,000 distinct CDR3 sequences, with 49% found just once. Input material: blood. These TCRs come from a woman aged 25-40 years with Graves' ophthalmopathy. The conserved cysteine and the conserved F or W are not part of the CDR3 here.

v_gene: TRBV7-3
j_gene: TRBJ2-1
CDR3aa: ASSVPPGQGAVNNEQF

v_gene: TRBV29-1
j_gene: TRBJ2-4
CDR3aa: SVVDRGVKNIQY

v_gene: TRBV7-9
j_gene: TRBJ2-7
CDR3aa: ASSLQGGRYEQY

v_gene: TRBV7-9
j_gene: TRBJ2-7
CDR3aa: ASSPWARRERYEQY

v_gene: TRBV20-1
j_gene: TRBJ2-1
CDR3aa: SARDPGRAYYNEQF

v_gene: TRBV9
j_gene: TRBJ2-7
CDR3aa: ASSVEAGAYEQY

v_gene: TRBV20-1
j_gene: TRBJ2-5
CDR3aa: SAPQGLRGTQY

v_gene: TRBV28
j_gene: TRBJ1-6
CDR3aa: ASTPRRFSPLH

v_gene: TRBV5-6
j_gene: TRBJ2-2
CDR3aa: ASSPGELF

v_gene: TRBV7-2
j_gene: TRBJ1-1
CDR3aa: ASSFGGGGEAF

v_gene: TRBV4-1
j_gene: TRBJ2-1
CDR3aa: ASSQETLAGRGEQF

v_gene: TRBV14
j_gene: TRBJ2-1
CDR3aa: ASSQEGLAGYNEQF

v_gene: TRBV7-2
j_gene: TRBJ2-7
CDR3aa: ASSPTRGSYEQY

v_gene: TRBV18
j_gene: TRBJ1-4
CDR3aa: ASSPPVGGVGEKLF

v_gene: TRBV7-8
j_gene: TRBJ2-7
CDR3aa: ASSLRRERNYEQY

v_gene: TRBV5-4
j_gene: TRBJ2-1
CDR3aa: ASGGTYNEQF

v_gene: TRBV29-1
j_gene: TRBJ2-7
CDR3aa: SVEQSGGYSAYERY

v_gene: TRBV5-1
j_gene: TRBJ1-4
CDR3aa: ASSPTAATNEKLF

v_gene: TRBV5-1
j_gene: TRBJ2-1
CDR3aa: ASSLVVTASGDNEQF

v_gene: TRBV28
j_gene: TRBJ1-2
CDR3aa: ASSPGLNYGYT

v_gene: TRBV25-1
j_gene: TRBJ1-5
CDR3aa: ASSARDPGTTTKPQH

v_gene: TRBV6-5
j_gene: TRBJ1-3
CDR3aa: ASRPLFGGGSGNTIC

v_gene: TRBV11-2
j_gene: .
CDR3aa: ASSSDRDQTQY

v_gene: TRBV7-9
j_gene: TRBJ1-2
CDR3aa: ASSPGTGRNDGYT

v_gene: TRBV27
j_gene: TRBJ1-5
CDR3aa: ASSLRQGLFQPQH

v_gene: TRBV12-3/TRBV12-4
j_gene: TRBJ1-5
CDR3aa: ASRRQGGQPQH

v_gene: TRBV20-1
j_gene: TRBJ1-3
CDR3aa: SARERGLRGNTIY

v_gene: TRBV2
j_gene: TRBJ1-5
CDR3aa: ASSDGGAGMGQPQH

v_gene: TRBV2
j_gene: TRBJ2-7
CDR3aa: ASRPGEQY

v_gene: TRBV7-9
j_gene: TRBJ1-5
CDR3aa: ASSPAGPGVQH

v_gene: TRBV20-1
j_gene: TRBJ2-7
CDR3aa: SARELIGDFPGEQY

v_gene: TRBV6-6
j_gene: TRBJ1-2
CDR3aa: ASTGVSYGYT

v_gene: TRBV10-3
j_gene: TRBJ1-1
CDR3aa: AISGGRSSTEAF

v_gene: TRBV10-3
j_gene: TRBJ2-1
CDR3aa: AISTGSDNEQF

v_gene: TRBV20-1
j_gene: TRBJ2-7
CDR3aa: SARSGGTHPKEQY

v_gene: TRBV29-1
j_gene: TRBJ1-2
CDR3aa: SVGGDARRGYT

v_gene: TRBV7-6
j_gene: TRBJ1-2
CDR3aa: ASSYRDIAYGYT

v_gene: TRBV19
j_gene: TRBJ2-3
CDR3aa: ASSVGTSGNTDTQY

v_gene: TRBV7-2
j_gene: TRBJ1-6
CDR3aa: ASSFGTNSYNSPLH

v_gene: TRBV15
j_gene: TRBJ1-2
CDR3aa: ATSRMTGNYGYT

v_gene: TRBV7-2
j_gene: TRBJ1-1
CDR3aa: ASSLSGIAAEAF

v_gene: TRBV5-1
j_gene: TRBJ2-7
CDR3aa: ASSLGGTGDGEQY

v_gene: TRBV9
j_gene: TRBJ2-7
CDR3aa: ASSQLGGNEQY

v_gene: TRBV24-1
j_gene: TRBJ2-3
CDR3aa: ATSDMKGSGGNTQY

v_gene: TRBV6-1
j_gene: TRBJ1-5
CDR3aa: ASRTGSQPQH

v_gene: TRBV18
j_gene: TRBJ1-2
CDR3aa: ASSRQTGNYGYT

v_gene: TRBV19
j_gene: TRBJ2-1
CDR3aa: ASSILHRDRGSGEQF

v_gene: TRBV7-9
j_gene: TRBJ2-3
CDR3aa: ASGTLTDTQY

v_gene: TRBV5-1
j_gene: TRBJ2-7
CDR3aa: ASSLEPYEQC

v_gene: TRBV27
j_gene: TRBJ2-7
CDR3aa: ASSPAGTSGRVDEQY

v_gene: TRBV6-1
j_gene: TRBJ2-2
CDR3aa: ASSVGPSDTGELF

v_gene: TRBV10-1
j_gene: TRBJ1-6
CDR3aa: ASKPGQTPINSPLH

v_gene: TRBV10-3
j_gene: TRBJ2-5
CDR3aa: AISESGPLRY

v_gene: TRBV10-3
j_gene: TRBJ1-1
CDR3aa: AISLCSGSQGAGTEAF